Below, 25 T cell receptor beta chains from the same sample are listed, as sequenced in a study of blood T cell repertoires in COVID-19 (dated by TCRdb to 2019 to 2021). Libraries were constructed by the immunoSEQ multiplex PCR assay. TCRdb re-hosts the immuneACCESS table, in-frame sequences only. Its copies lack some clones; in the studies checked, an unresolved V gene accounts for under half of them, and the cause for the rest is not known. This sample comprises tens of thousands of clones, 86% of them detected only once. The biggest ten clones account for 8% of the sample. Material for sequencing was peripheral blood. The receptor set was obtained from a man between 45 and 60 years old with active COVID-19.

The chain carries TRBV28 and TRBJ2-3, with 8 bases fitting TRBD1. With 5 bases clipped from V and 4 bases from J, the junction kept 11 bases outside the gene matches. The CDR3 is 16 amino acids. In germline, CDR1 is MDHEN, CDR2 SYDVKM. The CDR3, as DNA: TGTGCCAGCAGTACAACCGGACAGGGCCACGCAGATACGCAGTATTTT. Protein: CASSTTGQGHADTQYF.

The chain is built from TRBV19 and TRBJ2-7, with 7 bases aligning to TRBD1. Per the germline V gene, CDR1 is LNHDA and CDR2 is SQIVND (reference sequence). The ends lost 5 bases at V and 0 bases at J; junction bases unmatched: 4. This CDR3 has 14 residues. CDR3 coding DNA: TGTGCCAGTAGTCAAGGACAGGCCTCCTACGAGCAGTACTTC. Its protein is CASSQGQASYEQYF.

The chain couples TRBV18 to TRBJ2-7; 7 bases are a match to TRBD2. Germline V gives CDR1 KGHSH, CDR2 LQKENI. The ends lost 0 bases at V and 2 bases at J; junction bases unmatched: 7. The CDR3 covers 16 residues. The CDR3 region is CASSPPLAAITYEQYF. CDR3 bases: TGTGCCAGCTCACCACCCCTAGCGGCCATCACCTACGAGCAGTACTTC.

This clone has just one count. The chain links TRBV28 to TRBJ1-5; D perhaps matches TRBD1 (5 bases). The CDR3 extends over 14 amino acids. Trimming shortened V by 8 bases and J by 2 bases, and 13 bases separated the two germline ends. CDR1 is MDHEN, CDR2 SYDVKM, per germline. Here the CDR3 DNA reads TGTGCCAGCCACATAGGGGCAGGCAATCAGCCCCAGCATTTT. Its protein product is CASHIGAGNQPQHF.

DNA of the CDR3: TGTGCCAGCAGCCAAGATTTGGTCAGGGGGGCGAACTATGGCTACACCTTC. The encoded protein is CASSQDLVRGANYGYTF. The V gene is TRBV4-2, the J gene TRBJ1-2, with 7 nucleotides matching TRBD1. Germline assignment: CDR1 LGHNA and CDR2 YNFKEQ. The CDR3 extends over 17 amino acids. Trimming took 0 bases from V and 2 from J; bases not matched to a gene: 9.

V gene TRBV9 combines with J gene TRBJ1-4; 10 bases line up with TRBD1. Germline V gene sequence: CDR1 SGDLS, CDR2 YYNGEE. The CDR3 is made up of 14 amino acids. The V segment lost 4 bases and the J segment 4 bases; nucleotides outside the gene matches: 1. CDR3 amino acids: CASSRDRGNEKLFF. The CDR3 DNA is TGTGCCAGCAGCCGGGACAGGGGTAATGAAAAACTGTTTTTT.

The chain is built from TRBV6-5 and TRBJ2-3; 7 bases align to TRBD1. The CDR3 loop spans 14 amino acids. Trimming took 6 bases from V and 3 from J; bases not matched to a gene: 6. Germline lookup yields CDR1 MNHEY and CDR2 SVGAGI. CDR3 protein: CASRLTRGTDTQYF. The CDR3 nucleotides are TGTGCCAGCAGGTTGACCAGGGGGACAGATACGCAGTATTTT.

The V call is TRBV27, the J call TRBJ2-5; no reliable D call. Trimming shortened V by 0 bases and J by 5 bases, and 10 bases separated the two germline ends. The CDR3 length is 14 residues. Germline lookup yields CDR1 MNHEY and CDR2 SMNVEV (reference sequence). The CDR3 nucleotides read TGTGCCAGCAGTTTATCGAGGTCCTACGAGACCCAGTACTTC. It yields the protein CASSLSRSYETQYF.

This clone appeared a single time. V gene TRBV19 combines with J gene TRBJ2-3; D is unresolved. This CDR3 comprises 15 residues. The V and J ends lost 2 bases and 4 bases respectively, with 13 bases between them. Germline CDR1 LNHDA, CDR2 SQIVND (reference sequence). DNA for the CDR3: TGTGCCAGTAGTATAATTCCTTCGGTTTCAGATACGCAGTATTTT. As protein: CASSIIPSVSDTQYF. Filled out from reference TRBV19 and TRBJ2-3, the complete variable domain reads DGGITQSPKYLFRKEGQNVTLSCEQNLNHDAMYWYRQDPGQGLRLIYYSQIVNDFQKGDIAEGYSVSREKKESFPLTVTSAQKNPTAFYLCASSIIPSVSDTQYFGPGTRLTVL.

This rearrangement joins TRBV2 to TRBJ2-7, with 11 bases lining up with TRBD2. Germline assignment: CDR1 SNHLY and CDR2 FYNNEI. The ends lost 5 bases at V and 2 bases at J; junction bases unmatched: 2. This CDR3 region has 14 residues. The CDR3 DNA is TGTGCCAGCAGTACTAGCGGGGGTACCTACGAGCAGTACTTC. As protein: CASSTSGGTYEQYF.

The chain recombines TRBV14 with TRBJ2-1; TRBD1 might be the D (6 bases). The germline gives CDR1 SGHDN, CDR2 FVKESK. The CDR3 totals 17 residues. V lost 1 base and J lost 7, with 20 bases in between. The CDR3 DNA reads as TGTGCCAGCAGCCAAGGCACAGGGTATAGGGGCGGGAATGAGCAGTTCTTC. Its translation: CASSQGTGYRGGNEQFF.

The chain recombines TRBV5-4 with TRBJ2-3; no clear D gene. The CDR3 sequence is 14 residues long. CDR1 is SGHNT and CDR2 is YYREEE in the germline V gene (reference sequence). The V gene lost 1 base and the J gene lost 1 base, with 7 bases spanning the gap. Here the CDR3 reads CASSLSQGTDTQYF. The CDR3 coding sequence is TGTGCCAGCAGCTTGAGTCAGGGCACAGATACGCAGTATTTT.

V gene TRBV12-3 or TRBV12-4 combines with J gene TRBJ1-2; 7 nucleotides match TRBD1. The trim removed 6 bases at V and 12 bases at J, leaving 10 bases unmatched. This CDR3 contains 12 residues. Written as DNA, the CDR3 is TGTGCCAGCAGCCGGGAGGGGGCGTGGGACACCTTC. Amino acids: CASSREGAWDTF.

The V and J genes are TRBV27 and TRBJ1-5; 9 positions match TRBD1. The germline V gene has CDR1 MNHEY and CDR2 SMNVEV (reference sequence). The CDR3 has 15 amino acids. V shed 6 bases, J shed 2 bases, and the junction held 5 bases outside the gene matches. The CDR3 DNA reads as TGTGCCAGCAGGACCAGACAGGGGGGCAATCAGCCCCAGCATTTT. Residues: CASRTRQGGNQPQHF.

The gene calls are TRBV6-2 or TRBV6-3 and TRBJ2-5; 11 bases line up with TRBD2. The CDR3 runs to 17 residues. V lost 2 bases and J lost 9; bases outside the gene matches: 14. Germline V gene data show CDR1 as MNHEY and CDR2 as SVGEGT. In DNA form, the CDR3 reads TGTGCCAGCAGTTACAGATTGACTAGCGGGGCATTGGGGGCCCAGTACTTC. Translating it yields CASSYRLTSGALGAQYF.

This sequence joins TRBV11-2 and TRBJ2-5, with 7 bases aligning to TRBD1. This CDR3 has 13 amino acids. V dropped 3 bases and J dropped 6; count of bases not matched to a gene: 4. Germline assignment: CDR1 SGHAT and CDR2 FQNNGV. Here the CDR3 DNA reads TGTGCCAGCAGCTTTGGGACAGCACAGACCCAGTACTTC. It yields the protein CASSFGTAQTQYF.

The chain carries TRBV29-1 and TRBJ2-7, with 8 bases fitting TRBD1. Germline values: CDR1 SQVTM, CDR2 ANQGSEA. This CDR3 region has 14 residues. The junction had 14 bases not matched to a gene; V was cut back by 7 bases and J by 6 bases. CDR3 residues: CSAGTGQGYSEQYF. The CDR3 DNA sequence: TGCAGCGCTGGTACAGGACAGGGATATAGCGAGCAGTACTTC.

The V call is TRBV2, the J call TRBJ2-7; TRBD1 aligns across 7 bases. This CDR3 comprises 11 residues. CDR1 is SNHLY and CDR2 is FYNNEI in the germline V gene. V gave up 8 bases and J gave up 13 bases; unmatched junction bases: 11. The CDR3 region has the DNA TGTGCCAGCTACTCGGGACAGAGAAATTACTTC. It codes for CASYSGQRNYF.

The gene calls are TRBV6-5 and TRBJ2-7; 9 positions agree with TRBD2. CDR1 is MNHEY and CDR2 is SVGAGI in the germline V gene. The V and J ends lost 8 bases and 2 bases, in that order; junction bases with no gene match: 7. The CDR3 has 14 amino acids. Written as DNA, the CDR3 is TGTGCCAGCCGAAAAGCGGGAGGTACCTACGAGCAGTACTTC. Protein product: CASRKAGGTYEQYF.

This clone was recorded only once. The chain has TRBV6-5 and TRBJ2-7; the match to TRBD2 covers 14 bases. Germline values: CDR1 MNHEY, CDR2 SVGAGI. The CDR3 consists of 15 residues. V shed 5 bases and J 2 bases; nucleotides not matched to a gene: 2. Here the CDR3 DNA reads TGTGCCAGCAGTCCGGGACTAGCGGGGGCCTACGAGCAGTACTTC. This gives the protein CASSPGLAGAYEQYF.

The gene calls are TRBV29-1 and TRBJ1-2; TRBD1 aligns across 8 bases. Trimming at V came to 7 bases and at J to 5 bases, leaving 9 bases not matched to a gene. Germline V gene data show CDR1 as SQVTM and CDR2 as ANQGSEA. This CDR3 contains 13 residues. The CDR3 DNA sequence: TGCAGCGCCGACAGGGGTAATTGGTATGGCTACACCTTC. It codes for CSADRGNWYGYTF.

This clone occurred a few times. The chain combines TRBV3-1 (or the pseudogene TRBV3-2) with TRBJ2-7; TRBD2 aligns across 7 bases. CDR3 length: 14 amino acids. With V trimmed by 1 base and J by 3 bases, 3 bases remained unmatched. Germline assignment: CDR1 LGHDT and CDR2 YNNKEL (reference sequence). CDR3 residues: CASSQGDYHYEQYF. The CDR3 DNA follows: TGTGCCAGCAGCCAAGGGGACTACCACTACGAGCAGTACTTC.

The V and J genes are TRBV9 and TRBJ2-7; TRBD1 might be the D (6 bases). V was shortened by 0 bases and J by 1 base, with 11 bases between the two germline ends. There are 15 residues in the CDR3. CDR1 is SGDLS, CDR2 YYNGEE, per germline. The CDR3 DNA reads as TGTGCCAGCAGCGTAGCTCCAGGGGAATCCTACGAGCAGTACTTC. This codes for CASSVAPGESYEQYF.

The chain combines TRBV5-1 with TRBJ2-7; D might be TRBD2 (5 bases). The CDR3 has 15 residues. Trimming left V 0 bases short and J 5 bases short, with 15 bases between. Germline CDR1 is SGHRS and CDR2 is YFSETQ. The CDR3 protein is CASSLVLRGSHEQYF. DNA for the CDR3: TGCGCCAGCAGCTTGGTTTTACGGGGTTCCCACGAGCAGTACTTC.

The chain uses TRBV6-4 and TRBJ2-7, with 7 positions matching TRBD2. Germline loops: CDR1 MRHNA, CDR2 SNTAGT. The V segment lost 5 bases and the J segment 5 bases; nucleotides outside the gene matches: 18. The CDR3 runs 17 residues. CDR3: CASSPPGRTGGGNEQYF. CDR3 in DNA: TGTGCCAGCAGTCCTCCGGGGCGGACCGGGGGAGGGAACGAGCAGTACTTC.